These T cell receptor beta chains were read from a single sample in a study of blood T cell repertoires in COVID-19. Assay: immunoSEQ multiplex PCR; the TCRdb copy retains only in-frame clones and omits some. The table includes about 220,000 clones, more than 75% detected once. Sequenced material: peripheral blood. Source of these receptors: a woman in her 70s with COVID-19, enrolled during active disease. Each CDR3 is given with its conserved first and last residue. D genes are given only for firm matches. Rows may omit the clone size; those that give it use once, few, many or a size class.

clone_size: -
j_call: TRBJ1-1
v_call: TRBV27
d_call: -
cdr3_aa: CASSLTPSTEAFF
cdr3_nt: TGTGCCAGCAGTCTTACACCCTCCACTGAAGCTTTCTTT

clone_size: many
j_call: TRBJ2-2
v_call: TRBV11-3
d_call: -
cdr3_aa: CASSLSTWGLNTGELFF
cdr3_nt: TGTGCCAGCAGCTTATCGACATGGGGCCTTAACACCGGGGAGCTGTTTTTT

clone_size: -
j_call: TRBJ1-5
v_call: TRBV18
d_call: TRBD1
cdr3_aa: CASSLDRSNQPQHF
cdr3_nt: TGTGCCAGCTCATTGGACAGGAGCAATCAGCCCCAGCATTTT

clone_size: -
j_call: TRBJ2-6
v_call: TRBV2
d_call: -
cdr3_aa: CASSEPWGGGANVLTF
cdr3_nt: TGTGCCAGCAGTGAGCCATGGGGAGGTGGGGCCAACGTCCTGACTTTC

clone_size: -
j_call: TRBJ1-1
v_call: TRBV7-9
d_call: -
cdr3_aa: CASSLMAPTEAFF
cdr3_nt: TGTGCCAGCAGCTTAATGGCCCCTACTGAAGCTTTCTTT

clone_size: -
j_call: TRBJ2-1
v_call: TRBV20-1
d_call: -
cdr3_aa: CSATTGNEQFF
cdr3_nt: TGCAGTGCTACAACGGGCAATGAGCAGTTCTTC

clone_size: -
j_call: TRBJ2-3
v_call: TRBV28
d_call: TRBD2
cdr3_aa: CASNPTGRASTDTQYF
cdr3_nt: TGTGCCAGCAATCCGACCGGGAGGGCGAGCACAGATACGCAGTATTTT

clone_size: -
j_call: TRBJ1-6
v_call: TRBV30
d_call: -
cdr3_aa: CAWSRANNSPLHF
cdr3_nt: TGTGCCTGGAGTAGAGCAAATAATTCACCCCTCCACTTT

clone_size: -
j_call: TRBJ1-3
v_call: TRBV25-1
d_call: TRBD1
cdr3_aa: CASSLFGQAIYF
cdr3_nt: TGTGCCAGCAGTTTATTTGGACAGGCCATATATTTT

clone_size: few
j_call: TRBJ1-3
v_call: TRBV11-2
d_call: -
cdr3_aa: CASAHAAGNTIYF
cdr3_nt: TGTGCCAGCGCCCACGCGGCTGGAAACACCATATATTTT

clone_size: -
j_call: TRBJ1-5
v_call: TRBV19
d_call: -
cdr3_aa: CASSPRQAHSAWNSNQPQHF
cdr3_nt: TGTGCCAGTAGTCCCCGACAGGCCCACTCCGCCTGGAATAGCAATCAGCCCCAGCATTTT

clone_size: -
j_call: TRBJ1-6
v_call: TRBV6-6
d_call: -
cdr3_aa: CASRYRAGIADSPLHF
cdr3_nt: TGTGCCAGCAGGTACCGGGCAGGGATAGCGGATTCACCCCTCCACTTT

clone_size: -
j_call: TRBJ2-3
v_call: TRBV10-2
d_call: -
cdr3_aa: CASSDSGRGTDTQYF
cdr3_nt: TGCGCCAGCAGTGATTCAGGGCGTGGAACAGATACGCAGTATTTT

clone_size: -
j_call: TRBJ2-7
v_call: TRBV6-2/TRBV6-3
d_call: TRBD1
cdr3_aa: CASSPLDRVKGEQYF
cdr3_nt: TGTGCCAGCAGCCCACTTGACAGGGTGAAGGGCGAGCAGTACTTC

clone_size: -
j_call: TRBJ2-7
v_call: TRBV19
d_call: TRBD1
cdr3_aa: CASSIGGTGEYEQYF
cdr3_nt: TGTGCCAGTAGTATCGGAGGGACAGGGGAGTACGAGCAGTACTTC